This record concerns one T cell receptor beta chain sequence. The PCR was carried out with 60 Vbeta primers and 13 Jbeta primers. The method was immunoSEQ multiplex PCR; TCRdb's version includes in-frame clones alone and lacks a portion of them. Among 120,000 or so clones listed, about 63% were seen once. This sample is drawn from a study of cytomegalovirus exposure and HLA in healthy donors. The sequencing sample was made of PBMCs. This sequence originates from a man aged 25-40 years in good health and CMV-seropositive.

CDR3 region: CATSRDGQATQPQHF. The CDR3 region has the DNA TGTGCCACCAGCAGAGATGGACAGGCGACTCAGCCCCAGCATTTT. This chain joins TRBV15 and TRBJ1-5; 7 nucleotides agree with TRBD1. CDR3 length: 15 amino acids. Unmatched junction bases numbered 5, after V lost 0 bases and J lost 6 bases. Germline lookup yields CDR1 LNHNV and CDR2 YYDKDF (reference sequence).